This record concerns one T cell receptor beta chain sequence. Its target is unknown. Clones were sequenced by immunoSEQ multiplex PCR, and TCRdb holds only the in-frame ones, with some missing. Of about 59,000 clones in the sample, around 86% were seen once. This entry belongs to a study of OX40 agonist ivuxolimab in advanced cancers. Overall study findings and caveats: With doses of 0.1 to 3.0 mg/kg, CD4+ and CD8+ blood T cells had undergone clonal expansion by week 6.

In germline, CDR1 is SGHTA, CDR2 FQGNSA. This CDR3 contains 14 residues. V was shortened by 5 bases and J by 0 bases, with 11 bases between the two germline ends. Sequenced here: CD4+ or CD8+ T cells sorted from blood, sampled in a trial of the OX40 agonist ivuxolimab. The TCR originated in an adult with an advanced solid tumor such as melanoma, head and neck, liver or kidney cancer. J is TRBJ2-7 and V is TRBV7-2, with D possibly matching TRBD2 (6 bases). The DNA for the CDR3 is TGTGCCAGCAGCCTCGGCGGGACCTCCTACGAGCAGTACTTC. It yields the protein CASSLGGTSYEQYF.